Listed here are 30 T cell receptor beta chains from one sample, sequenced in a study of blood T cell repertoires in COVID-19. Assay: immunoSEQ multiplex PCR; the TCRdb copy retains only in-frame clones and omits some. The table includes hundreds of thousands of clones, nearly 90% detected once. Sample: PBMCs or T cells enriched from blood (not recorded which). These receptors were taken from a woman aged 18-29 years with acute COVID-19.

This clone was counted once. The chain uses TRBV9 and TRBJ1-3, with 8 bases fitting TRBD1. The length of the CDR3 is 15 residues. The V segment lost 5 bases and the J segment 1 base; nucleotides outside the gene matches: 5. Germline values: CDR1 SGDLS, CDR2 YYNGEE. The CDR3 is CASRPTGGSGNTIYF. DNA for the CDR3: TGTGCCAGCAGACCTACAGGGGGATCTGGAAACACCATATATTTT.

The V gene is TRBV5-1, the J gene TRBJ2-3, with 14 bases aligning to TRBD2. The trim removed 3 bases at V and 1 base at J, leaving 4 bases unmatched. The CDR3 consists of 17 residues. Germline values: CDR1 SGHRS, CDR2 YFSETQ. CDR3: CASSSGLAGAGTDTQYF. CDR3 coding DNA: TGCGCCAGCAGCTCGGGACTAGCGGGGGCTGGCACAGATACGCAGTATTTT.

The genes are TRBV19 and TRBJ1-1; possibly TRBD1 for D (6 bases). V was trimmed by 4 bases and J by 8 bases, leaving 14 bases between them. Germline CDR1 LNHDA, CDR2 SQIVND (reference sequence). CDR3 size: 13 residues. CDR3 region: CASSTQTGREAFF. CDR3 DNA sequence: TGTGCCAGTAGTACGCAGACAGGACGGGAAGCTTTCTTT.

In DNA form, the CDR3 reads TGTGCCAGCAGCCAAAATGACGGGGAAAAACTGTTTTTT. Its translation is CASSQNDGEKLFF. The rearrangement uses TRBV3-1 (or the pseudogene TRBV3-2) and TRBJ1-4; D is unclear. This CDR3 is built from 13 residues. Between the trimmed V and J ends, which lost 2 bases and 8 bases, there was a span of 9 bases. Germline CDR1 reads LGHDT; CDR2 reads YNNKEL (reference sequence).

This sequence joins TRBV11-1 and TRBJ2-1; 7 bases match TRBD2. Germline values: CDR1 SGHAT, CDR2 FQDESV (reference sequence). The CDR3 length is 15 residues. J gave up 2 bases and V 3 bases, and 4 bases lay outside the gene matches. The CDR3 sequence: CASSFQAGPYNEQFF. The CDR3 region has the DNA TGTGCCAGCAGCTTTCAAGCGGGGCCCTACAATGAGCAGTTCTTC.

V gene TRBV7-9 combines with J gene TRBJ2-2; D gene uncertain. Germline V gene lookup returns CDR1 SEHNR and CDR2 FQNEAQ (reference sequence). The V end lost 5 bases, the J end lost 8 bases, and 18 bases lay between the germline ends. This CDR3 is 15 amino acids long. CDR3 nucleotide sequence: TGTGCCAGCAGCCTCGACTCCCCCCCGAAGGGGGAGCTGTTTTTT. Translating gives CASSLDSPPKGELFF.

CDR3 bases: TGTGCCTGGAGTCAGGGGAGAGATCAGCCCCAGCATTTT. It specifies CAWSQGRDQPQHF. V gene TRBV30 combines with J gene TRBJ1-5; possible D gene TRBD1, 6 bases. Per germline, CDR1 GTSNPN and CDR2 SVGIG (reference sequence). This CDR3 spans 13 amino acids. V was clipped by 2 bases and J by 5 bases, with 10 bases between them.

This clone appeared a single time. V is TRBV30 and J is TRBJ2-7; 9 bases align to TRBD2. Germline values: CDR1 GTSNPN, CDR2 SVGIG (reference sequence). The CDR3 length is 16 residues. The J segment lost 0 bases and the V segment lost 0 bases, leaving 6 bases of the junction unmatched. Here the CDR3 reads CAWSVRSGGSSYEQYF. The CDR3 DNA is TGTGCCTGGAGTGTAAGGAGCGGGGGGAGCTCCTACGAGCAGTACTTC.

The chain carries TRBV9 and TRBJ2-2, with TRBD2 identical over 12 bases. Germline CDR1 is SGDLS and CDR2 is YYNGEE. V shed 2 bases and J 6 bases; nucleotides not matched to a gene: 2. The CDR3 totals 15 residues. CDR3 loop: CASSVTSGSPGELFF. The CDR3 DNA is TGTGCCAGCAGCGTGACTAGCGGGAGTCCCGGGGAGCTGTTTTTT.

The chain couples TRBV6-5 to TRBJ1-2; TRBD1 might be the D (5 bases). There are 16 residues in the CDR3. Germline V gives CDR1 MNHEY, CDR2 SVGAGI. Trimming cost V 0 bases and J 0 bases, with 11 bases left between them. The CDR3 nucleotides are TGTGCCAGCAGTTACTCGAGGTGGGGGGCTAACTATGGCTACACCTTC. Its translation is CASSYSRWGANYGYTF.

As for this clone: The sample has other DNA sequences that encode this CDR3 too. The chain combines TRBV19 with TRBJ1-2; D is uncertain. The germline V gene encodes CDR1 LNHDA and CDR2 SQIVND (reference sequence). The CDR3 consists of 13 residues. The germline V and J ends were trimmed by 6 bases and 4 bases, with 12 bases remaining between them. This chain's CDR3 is CASSKAGIYGYTF. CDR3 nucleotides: TGTGCCAGTAGCAAGGCGGGAATCTATGGCTACACCTTC.

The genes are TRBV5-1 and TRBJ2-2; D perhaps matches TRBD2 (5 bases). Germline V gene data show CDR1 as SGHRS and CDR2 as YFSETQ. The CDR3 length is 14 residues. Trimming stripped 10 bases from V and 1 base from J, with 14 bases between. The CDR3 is CAARTGLNTGELFF. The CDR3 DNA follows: TGCGCCGCCAGAACGGGATTGAACACCGGGGAGCTGTTTTTT.

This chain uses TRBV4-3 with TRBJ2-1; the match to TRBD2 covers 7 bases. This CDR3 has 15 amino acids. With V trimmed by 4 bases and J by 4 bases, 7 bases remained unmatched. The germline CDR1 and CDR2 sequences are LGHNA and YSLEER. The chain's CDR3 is CASSPGSGFYNEQFF. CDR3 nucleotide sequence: TGCGCCAGCAGCCCGGGTAGCGGGTTTTACAATGAGCAGTTCTTC.

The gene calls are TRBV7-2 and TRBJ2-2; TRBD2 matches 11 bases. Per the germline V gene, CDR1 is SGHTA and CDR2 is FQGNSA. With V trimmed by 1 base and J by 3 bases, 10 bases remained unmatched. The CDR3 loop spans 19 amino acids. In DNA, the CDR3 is TGTGCCAGCAGCTTAGTGGGTAGCGGGAGGGCATATTACACCGGGGAGCTGTTTTTT. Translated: CASSLVGSGRAYYTGELFF.

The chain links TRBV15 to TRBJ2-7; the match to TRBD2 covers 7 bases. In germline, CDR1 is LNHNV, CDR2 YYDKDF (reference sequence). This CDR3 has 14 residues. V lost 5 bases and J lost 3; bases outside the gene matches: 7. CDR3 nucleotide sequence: TGTGCCACCAGCCTACGCCGGGACTACTACGAGCAGTACTTC. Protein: CATSLRRDYYEQYF.

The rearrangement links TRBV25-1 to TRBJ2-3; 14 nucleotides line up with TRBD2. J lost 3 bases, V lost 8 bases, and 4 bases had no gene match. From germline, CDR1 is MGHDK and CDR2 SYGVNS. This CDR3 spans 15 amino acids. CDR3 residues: CASGGLAGGTDTQYF. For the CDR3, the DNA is TGTGCCAGCGGAGGACTAGCGGGAGGTACAGATACGCAGTATTTT.

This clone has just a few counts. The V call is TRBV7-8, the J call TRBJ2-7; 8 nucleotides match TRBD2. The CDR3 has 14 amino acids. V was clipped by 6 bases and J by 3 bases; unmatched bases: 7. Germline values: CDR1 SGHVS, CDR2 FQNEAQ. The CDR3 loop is CASSMTSEYYEQYF. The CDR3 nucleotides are TGTGCCAGCAGTATGACTAGCGAATACTACGAGCAGTACTTC.

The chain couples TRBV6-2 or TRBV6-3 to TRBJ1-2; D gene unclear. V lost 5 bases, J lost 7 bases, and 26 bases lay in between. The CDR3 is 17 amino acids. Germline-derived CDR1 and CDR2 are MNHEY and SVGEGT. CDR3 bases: TGTGCCAGCAGTACATTGACCTGGACTGTTTTAACCCTTGGCTACACCTTC. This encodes CASSTLTWTVLTLGYTF.

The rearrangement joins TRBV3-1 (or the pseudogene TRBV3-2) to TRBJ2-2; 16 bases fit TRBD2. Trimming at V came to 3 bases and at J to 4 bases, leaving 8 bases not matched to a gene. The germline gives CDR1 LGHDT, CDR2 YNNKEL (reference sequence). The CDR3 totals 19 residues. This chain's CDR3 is CASSHGTSGRAPGTGELFF. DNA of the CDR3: TGTGCCAGCAGCCACGGGACTAGCGGGAGGGCCCCTGGCACCGGGGAGCTGTTTTTT.

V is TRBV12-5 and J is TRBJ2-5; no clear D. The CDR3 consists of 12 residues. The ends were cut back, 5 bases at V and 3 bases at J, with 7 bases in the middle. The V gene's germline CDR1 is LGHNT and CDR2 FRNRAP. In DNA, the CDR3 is TGTGCTAGTGGTATACAAGAAGAGACCCAGTACTTC. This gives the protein CASGIQEETQYF.

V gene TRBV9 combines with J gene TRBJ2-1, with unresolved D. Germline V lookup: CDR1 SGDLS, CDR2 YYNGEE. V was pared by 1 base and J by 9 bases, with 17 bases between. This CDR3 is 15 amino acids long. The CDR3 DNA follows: TGTGCCAGCAGCGTAACTATTCTAGAGCAAGTTGAGCAGTTCTTC. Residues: CASSVTILEQVEQFF.

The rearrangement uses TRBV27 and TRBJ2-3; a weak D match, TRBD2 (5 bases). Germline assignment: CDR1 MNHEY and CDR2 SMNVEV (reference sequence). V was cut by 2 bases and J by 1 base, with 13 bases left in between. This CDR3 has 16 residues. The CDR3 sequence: CASSLGLAAGTDTQYF. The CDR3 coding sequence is TGTGCCAGCAGTTTAGGGCTAGCCGCGGGCACAGATACGCAGTATTTT.

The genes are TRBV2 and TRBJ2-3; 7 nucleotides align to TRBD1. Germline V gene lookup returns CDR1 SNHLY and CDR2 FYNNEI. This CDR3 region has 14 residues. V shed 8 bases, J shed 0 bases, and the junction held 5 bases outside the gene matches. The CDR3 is CASRDRPSTDTQYF. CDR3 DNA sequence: TGTGCCAGCCGGGACAGACCTAGCACAGATACGCAGTATTTT.

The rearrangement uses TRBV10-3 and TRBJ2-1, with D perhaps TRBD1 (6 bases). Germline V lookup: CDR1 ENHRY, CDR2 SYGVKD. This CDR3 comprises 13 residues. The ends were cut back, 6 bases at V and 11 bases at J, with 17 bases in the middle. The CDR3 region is CAISPPGQRKQFF. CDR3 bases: TGTGCCATCAGCCCCCCTGGACAGCGTAAGCAGTTCTTC.

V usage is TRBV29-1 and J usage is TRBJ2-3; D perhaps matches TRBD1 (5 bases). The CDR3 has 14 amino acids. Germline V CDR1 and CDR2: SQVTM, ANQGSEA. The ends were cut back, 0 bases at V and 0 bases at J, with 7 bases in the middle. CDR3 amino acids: CSVEDQGSTDTQYF. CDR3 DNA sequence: TGCAGCGTTGAAGATCAGGGCAGCACAGATACGCAGTATTTT.

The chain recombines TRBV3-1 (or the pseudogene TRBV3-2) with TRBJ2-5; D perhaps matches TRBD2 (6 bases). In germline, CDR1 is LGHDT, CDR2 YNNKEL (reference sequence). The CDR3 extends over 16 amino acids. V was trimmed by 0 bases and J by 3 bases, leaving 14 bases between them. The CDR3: CASSQDLAAGKETQYF. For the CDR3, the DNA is TGTGCCAGCAGCCAAGACCTAGCCGCGGGGAAAGAGACCCAGTACTTC.

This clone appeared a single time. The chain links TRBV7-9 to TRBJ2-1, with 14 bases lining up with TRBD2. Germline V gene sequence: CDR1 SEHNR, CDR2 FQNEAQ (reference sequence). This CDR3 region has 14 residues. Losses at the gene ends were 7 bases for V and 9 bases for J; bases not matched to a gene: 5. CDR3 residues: CASTPGLAGVEQFF. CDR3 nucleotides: TGTGCCAGCACCCCGGGACTAGCGGGAGTTGAGCAGTTCTTC.

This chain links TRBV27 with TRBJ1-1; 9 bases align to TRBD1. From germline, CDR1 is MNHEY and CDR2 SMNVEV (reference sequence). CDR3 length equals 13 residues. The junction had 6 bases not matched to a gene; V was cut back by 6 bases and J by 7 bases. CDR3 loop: CASSRTGAYEAFF. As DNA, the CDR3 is TGTGCCAGCAGCCGGACAGGGGCCTATGAAGCTTTCTTT.

Here the CDR3 reads CASSRINQPQHF. CDR3 nucleotides: TGTGCCAGCAGCAGGATCAATCAGCCCCAGCATTTT. V usage is TRBV27 and J usage is TRBJ1-5; D is undetermined. This CDR3 is built from 12 residues. Trimming cost V 6 bases and J 3 bases, with 6 bases left between them. Germline V gene data show CDR1 as MNHEY and CDR2 as SMNVEV (reference sequence).

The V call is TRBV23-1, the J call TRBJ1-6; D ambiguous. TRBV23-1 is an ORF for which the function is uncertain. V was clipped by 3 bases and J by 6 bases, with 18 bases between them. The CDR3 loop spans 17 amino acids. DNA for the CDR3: TGCGCCAGCAGTCACGCTCCAGGATCGGCACTTAATTCACCCCTCCACTTT. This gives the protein CASSHAPGSALNSPLHF.